Listed below are T cell receptor beta chains from one sample, sequenced in a study of shared clonotypes between healthy human individuals. The table came from immunoSEQ multiplex PCR; TCRdb's copy has only in-frame clones and leaves some out. This table holds roughly 2.4 million clones, almost 96% found once. Source material: naive CD4+ T cells sorted from blood. All receptors derive from a man aged 18 to 30 in good health. Each CDR3 is given without its conserved first and last residue. Each record gives: CDR3 protein, J gene, V gene.

ASSLGLGESEKLF,TRBJ1-4,TRBV19
ASSEGTGGSKNIQY,TRBJ2-4,TRBV25-1
ASSSGGNTEAF,TRBJ1-1,TRBV9
ASSLALAVTQY,TRBJ2-5,TRBV11-2
ASTGRGGVGGELF,TRBJ2-2,TRBV2
ASSYLGQGLTDTQY,TRBJ2-3,TRBV6-5
ASSIRDRDHEQY,TRBJ2-7,TRBV5-1
ASSETGEAF,TRBJ1-1,TRBV6-1
ASSFLGGSYNEQF,TRBJ2-1,TRBV7-9
ASSELWGQGRGSQY,TRBJ2-3,TRBV25-1
ASRARAVANEKLF,TRBJ1-4,TRBV27
ASSLDGSNQPQH,TRBJ1-5,TRBV7-9
ASSERGISNQPQH,TRBJ1-5,TRBV2
ASSIRTGEGGEKLF,TRBJ1-4,TRBV7-9
ASSLGAGQAF,TRBJ1-1,TRBV28
ASSLISTGTGELF,TRBJ2-2,TRBV5-1
SVFRGAEAF,TRBJ1-1,TRBV29-1
ASSLLGGYEQY,TRBJ2-7,TRBV7-2
ASSFELAGAYNEQF,TRBJ2-1,TRBV5-4
ASSARLAGGTDTQY,TRBJ2-3,TRBV7-2
AWSVGGSGGNTIY,TRBJ1-3,TRBV30
SALANEQF,TRBJ2-1,TRBV20-1
ASSLEGEYNSPLH,TRBJ1-6,TRBV5-1
ASSPLAGFTDTQY,TRBJ2-3,TRBV25-1
ASSFYRSENTEAF,TRBJ1-1,TRBV5-1
ASSPGWIAAPYEQY,TRBJ2-7,TRBV28
AAAPGQGTEAF,TRBJ1-1,TRBV10-3
ASSGDTDTQY,TRBJ2-3,TRBV10-2